This T cell receptor beta chain derives from a study of blood T cell repertoires in COVID-19. As for the study in general: Nucleic acid was either cDNA or gDNA, and it came from T cells, B-cell-depleted T cells, or PBMCs.

TCRdb's table, derived via immunoSEQ multiplex PCR, lists solely in-frame clones and lacks some. The sample lists 140,000 to 150,000 clones; more than 65% were seen once. The germline V gene encodes CDR1 SGHTA and CDR2 FQGNSA. Trimming removed 2 bases from V and 2 bases from J; junction bases left unmatched: 3. There are 15 residues in the CDR3. The rearrangement uses TRBV7-2 and TRBJ2-3; TRBD2 matches 8 bases. The sequence was collected from a man between 60 and 70 years old with active or convalescent COVID-19. The sequenced material came from peripheral blood. CDR3 in amino acids: CASSLQLADTDTQYF. In DNA, the CDR3 is TGTGCCAGCAGCTTACAACTAGCGGACACAGATACGCAGTATTTT.